This record concerns one T cell receptor (beta chain) sequence. This specimen belongs to a study of blood T cell repertoires in COVID-19. Across the study: Nucleic acid was either cDNA or gDNA, and it came from T cells, B-cell-depleted T cells, or PBMCs.

This CDR3 is built from 14 residues. Germline V CDR1 and CDR2: SGHDT, YYEEEE. V dropped 2 bases and J dropped 3 bases, with 11 bases sitting between them. Per the original methods: Cell counts per sample came from amplifying reference gene primers. The data were produced by immunoSEQ multiplex PCR, yet TCRdb's version contains in-frame clones alone and is incomplete. D and trimming come from the DNA, and the V and J calls and clone size come from that table. The table records over 200,000 clones, more than 85% of them present only once. Seattle's cohort entered during active infection and was followed longitudinally.

This receptor was identified in a person between 18 and 35 years old with COVID-19, enrolled during active disease. V gene TRBV5-6 combines with J gene TRBJ1-1; D uncertain. Sequencing was done on a sample of peripheral blood. The CDR3: CASSFWARDTEAFF. DNA for the CDR3: TGTGCCAGCAGCTTCTGGGCGCGGGACACTGAAGCTTTCTTT.